The source of this T cell receptor beta chain is a study of regulatory T cells in long-lasting Graves disease. At least ten counts were recorded for this clonotype. With iRepertoire HTBI primers and Arm-PCR of CDR3 regions, TCR beta libraries were built. TCRdb recomputed calls from the multiplex PCR reads with MiXCR, one row per CDR3 protein. Altogether over 350,000 distinct CDR3 sequences are present, about a fifth being singletons, with the ten largest covering around 21%. V lost 2 bases and J lost 12, with 8 bases in between. This CDR3 spans 12 amino acids. Germline V CDR1 and CDR2: MNHEY, SVGEGT. Time point noted: persistent/refractory GD, antithyroid drugs over 5 years with positive TRAb. Generation of the TCR library employed RNA extracted from PBMCs.

Here the sequenced sample was peripheral blood mononuclear cells (PBMCs), taken when the disease was refractory, from a patient treated with antithyroid drugs. The V and J genes are TRBV6-2 or TRBV6-3 and TRBJ2-6; D not certain. This sequence originates from a female donor with Graves disease. The CDR3 sequence is CASSYPHPVLTF. CDR3 coding DNA: TGTGCCAGCAGTTACCCCCACCCCGTCCTGACTTTC.